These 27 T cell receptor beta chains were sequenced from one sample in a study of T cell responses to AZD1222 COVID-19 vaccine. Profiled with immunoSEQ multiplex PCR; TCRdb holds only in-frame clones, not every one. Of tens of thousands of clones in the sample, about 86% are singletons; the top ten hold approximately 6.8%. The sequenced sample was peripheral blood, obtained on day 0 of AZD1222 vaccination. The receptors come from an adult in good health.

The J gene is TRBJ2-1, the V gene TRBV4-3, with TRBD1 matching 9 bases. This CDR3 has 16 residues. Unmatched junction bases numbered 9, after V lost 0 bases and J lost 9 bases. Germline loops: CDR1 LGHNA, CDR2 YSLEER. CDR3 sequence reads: CASSQDRGDRATEQFF. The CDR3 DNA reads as TGCGCCAGCAGCCAAGATAGGGGGGACAGGGCTACTGAGCAGTTCTTC.

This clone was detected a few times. CDR3 loop: CASVSGGASWGLYGYTF. The CDR3 DNA reads as TGTGCCAGCGTGTCCGGGGGGGCCTCCTGGGGCCTATATGGCTACACCTTC. This chain links TRBV28 with TRBJ1-2, with D perhaps matching TRBD1 (6 bases). This CDR3 has 17 residues. The V gene's germline CDR1 is MDHEN and CDR2 SYDVKM. V lost 8 bases, J lost 5 bases, and 27 bases lay in between.

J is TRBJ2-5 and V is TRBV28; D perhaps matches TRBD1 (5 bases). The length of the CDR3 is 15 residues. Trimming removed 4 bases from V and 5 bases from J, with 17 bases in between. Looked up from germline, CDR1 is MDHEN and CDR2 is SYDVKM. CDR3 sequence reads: CASSSSGPGWETQYF. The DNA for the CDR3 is TGTGCCAGCAGTTCTTCAGGGCCAGGTTGGGAGACCCAGTACTTC. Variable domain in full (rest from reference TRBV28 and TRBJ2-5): DVKVTQSSRYLVKRTGEKVFLECVQDMDHENMFWYRQDPGLGLRLIYFSYDVKMKEKGDIPEGYSVSREKKERFSLILESASTNQTSMYLCASSSSGPGWETQYFGPGTRLLVL.

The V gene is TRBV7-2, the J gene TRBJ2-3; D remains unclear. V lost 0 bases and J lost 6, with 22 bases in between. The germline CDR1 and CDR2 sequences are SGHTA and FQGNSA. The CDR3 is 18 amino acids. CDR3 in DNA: TGTGCCAGCAGCTTAGCGCTAAATTTTCGGGTTTTTAAGGATACGCAGTATTTT. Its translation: CASSLALNFRVFKDTQYF. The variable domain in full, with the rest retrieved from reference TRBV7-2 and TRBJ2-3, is GAGVSQSPSNKVTEKGKDVELRCDPISGHTALYWYRQSLGQGLEFLIYFQGNSAPDKSGLPSDRFSAERTGGSVSTLTIQRTQQEDSAVYLCASSLALNFRVFKDTQYFGPGTRLTVL.

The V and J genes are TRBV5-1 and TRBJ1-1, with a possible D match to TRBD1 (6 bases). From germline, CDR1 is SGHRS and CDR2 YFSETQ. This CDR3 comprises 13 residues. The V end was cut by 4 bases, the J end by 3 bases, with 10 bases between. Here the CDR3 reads CASSPYRDTEAFF. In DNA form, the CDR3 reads TGCGCCAGCAGCCCGTACAGGGACACTGAAGCTTTCTTT.

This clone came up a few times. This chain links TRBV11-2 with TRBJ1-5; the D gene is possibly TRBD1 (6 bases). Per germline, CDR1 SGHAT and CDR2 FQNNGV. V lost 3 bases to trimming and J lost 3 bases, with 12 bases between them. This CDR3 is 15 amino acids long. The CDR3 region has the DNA TGTGCCAGCAGCTTGGGTCCAGGGGACAATCAGCCCCAGCATTTT. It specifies CASSLGPGDNQPQHF.

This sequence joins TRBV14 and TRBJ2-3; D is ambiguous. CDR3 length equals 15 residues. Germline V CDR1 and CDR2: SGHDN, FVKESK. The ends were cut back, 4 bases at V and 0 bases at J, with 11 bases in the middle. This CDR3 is CASSPLPGSTDTQYF. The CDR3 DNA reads TGTGCCAGCAGCCCCTTACCAGGAAGCACAGATACGCAGTATTTT.

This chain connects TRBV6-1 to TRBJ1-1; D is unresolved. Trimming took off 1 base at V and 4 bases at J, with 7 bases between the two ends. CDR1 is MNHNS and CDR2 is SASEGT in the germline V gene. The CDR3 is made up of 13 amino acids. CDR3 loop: CASSEVVGTEAFF. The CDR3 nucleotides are TGTGCCAGCAGTGAAGTTGTCGGCACTGAAGCTTTCTTT.

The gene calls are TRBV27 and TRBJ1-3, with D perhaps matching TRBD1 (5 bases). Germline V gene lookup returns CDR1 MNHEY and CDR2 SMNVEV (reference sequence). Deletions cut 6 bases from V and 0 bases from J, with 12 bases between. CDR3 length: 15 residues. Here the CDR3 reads CASRRDPYSGNTIYF. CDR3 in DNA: TGTGCCAGCAGGCGGGACCCCTACTCTGGAAACACCATATATTTT.

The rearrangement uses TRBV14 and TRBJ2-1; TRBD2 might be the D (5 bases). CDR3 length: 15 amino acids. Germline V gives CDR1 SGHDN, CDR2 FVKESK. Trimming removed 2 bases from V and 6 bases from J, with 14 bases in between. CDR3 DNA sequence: TGTGCCAGCAGCCAAAATCCCCAGCGGCCCAATGAGCAGTTCTTC. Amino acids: CASSQNPQRPNEQFF.

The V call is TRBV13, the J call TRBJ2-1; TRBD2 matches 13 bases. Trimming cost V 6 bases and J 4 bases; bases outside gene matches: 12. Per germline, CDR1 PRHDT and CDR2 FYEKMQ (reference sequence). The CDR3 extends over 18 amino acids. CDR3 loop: CASRSGTSGVGRYNEQFF. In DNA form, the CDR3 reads TGTGCCAGCAGATCCGGGACTAGCGGGGTGGGGCGATACAATGAGCAGTTCTTC. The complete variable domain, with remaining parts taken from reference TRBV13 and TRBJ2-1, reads AAGVIQSPRHLIKEKRETATLKCYPIPRHDTVYWYQQGPGQDPQFLISFYEKMQSDKGSIPDRFSAQQFSDYHSELNMSSLELGDSALYFCASRSGTSGVGRYNEQFFGPGTRLTVL.

This CDR3 reads CASRLEEMNTEAFF. The CDR3 bases are TGTGCCAGCCGGCTAGAGGAGATGAACACTGAAGCTTTCTTT. The chain employs TRBV21-1 and TRBJ1-1. TRBV21-1 has pseudogene status. There are 14 residues in the CDR3.

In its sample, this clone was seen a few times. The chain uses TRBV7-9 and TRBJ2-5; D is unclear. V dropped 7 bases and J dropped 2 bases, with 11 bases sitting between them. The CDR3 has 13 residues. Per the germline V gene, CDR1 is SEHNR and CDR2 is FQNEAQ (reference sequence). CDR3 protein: CASNPPPQETQYF. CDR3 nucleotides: TGTGCCAGCAACCCCCCTCCTCAAGAGACCCAGTACTTC.

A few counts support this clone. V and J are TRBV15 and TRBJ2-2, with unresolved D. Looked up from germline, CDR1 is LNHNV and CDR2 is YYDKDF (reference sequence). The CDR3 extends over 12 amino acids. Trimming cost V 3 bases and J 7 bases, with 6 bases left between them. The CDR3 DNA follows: TGTGCCACCAGCAGCCTCTTCGGGGAGCTGTTTTTT. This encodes CATSSLFGELFF.

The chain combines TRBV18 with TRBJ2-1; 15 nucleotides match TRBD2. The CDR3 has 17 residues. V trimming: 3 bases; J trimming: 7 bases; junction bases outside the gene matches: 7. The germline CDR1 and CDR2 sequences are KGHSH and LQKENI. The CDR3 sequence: CASSPQRGTSGGNEQFF. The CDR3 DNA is TGTGCCAGCTCACCCCAAAGGGGGACTAGCGGGGGGAATGAGCAGTTCTTC.

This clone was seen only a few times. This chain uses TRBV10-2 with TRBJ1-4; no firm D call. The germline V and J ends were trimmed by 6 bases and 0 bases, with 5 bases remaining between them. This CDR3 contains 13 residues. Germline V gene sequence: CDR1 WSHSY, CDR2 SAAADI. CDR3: CASSPATNEKLFF. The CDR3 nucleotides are TGCGCCAGCAGCCCAGCAACTAATGAAAAACTGTTTTTT.

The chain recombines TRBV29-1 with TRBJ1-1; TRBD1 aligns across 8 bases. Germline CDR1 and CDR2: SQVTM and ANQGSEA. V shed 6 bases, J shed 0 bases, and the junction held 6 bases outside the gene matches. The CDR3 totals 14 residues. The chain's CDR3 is CSVVGTGMNTEAFF. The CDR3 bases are TGCAGCGTGGTGGGGACAGGTATGAACACTGAAGCTTTCTTT.

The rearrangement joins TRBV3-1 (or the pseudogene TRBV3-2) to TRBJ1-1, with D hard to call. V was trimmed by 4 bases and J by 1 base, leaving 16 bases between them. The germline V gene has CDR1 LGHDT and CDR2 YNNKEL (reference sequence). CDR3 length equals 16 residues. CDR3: CASSPAGGYWNTEAFF. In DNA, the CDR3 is TGTGCCAGCAGCCCGGCGGGCGGTTACTGGAACACTGAAGCTTTCTTT.

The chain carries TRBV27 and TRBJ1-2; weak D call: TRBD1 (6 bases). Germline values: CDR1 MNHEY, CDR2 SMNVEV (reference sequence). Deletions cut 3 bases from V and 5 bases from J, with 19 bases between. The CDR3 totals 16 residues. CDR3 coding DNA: TGTGCCAGCAGTTTGGTAGGGCCCCGAGGGGGGTATGGCTACACCTTC. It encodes CASSLVGPRGGYGYTF.

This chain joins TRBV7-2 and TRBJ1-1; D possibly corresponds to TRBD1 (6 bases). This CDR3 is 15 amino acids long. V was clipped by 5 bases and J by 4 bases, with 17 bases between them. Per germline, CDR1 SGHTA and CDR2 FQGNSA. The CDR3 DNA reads TGTGCCAGCAGCGCCTGGGGGGCAGGTGGCACTGAAGCTTTCTTT. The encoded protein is CASSAWGAGGTEAFF.

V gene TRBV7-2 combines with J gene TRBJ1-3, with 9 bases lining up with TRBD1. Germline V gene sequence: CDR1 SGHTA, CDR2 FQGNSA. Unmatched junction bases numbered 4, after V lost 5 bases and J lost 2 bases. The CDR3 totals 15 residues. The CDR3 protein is CASSLGTGTGNTIYF. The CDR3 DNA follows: TGTGCCAGCAGCCTAGGGACAGGGACTGGAAACACCATATATTTT.

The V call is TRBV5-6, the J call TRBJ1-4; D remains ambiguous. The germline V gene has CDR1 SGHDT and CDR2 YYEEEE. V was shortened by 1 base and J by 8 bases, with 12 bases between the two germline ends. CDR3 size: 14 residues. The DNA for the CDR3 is TGTGCCAGCAGCTTGTTGTCGGTCGGGGAAAAACTGTTTTTT. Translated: CASSLLSVGEKLFF.

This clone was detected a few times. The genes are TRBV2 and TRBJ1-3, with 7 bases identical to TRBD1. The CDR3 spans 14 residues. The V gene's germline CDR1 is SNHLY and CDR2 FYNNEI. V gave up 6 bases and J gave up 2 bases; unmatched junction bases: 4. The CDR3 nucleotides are TGTGCCAGCAGCCTCGGGACAGCTGGAAACACCATATATTTT. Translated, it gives CASSLGTAGNTIYF.

The chain's CDR3 is CARIKTLKGKNTEAFF. CDR3 coding DNA: TGTGCCAGAATTAAAACCCTGAAAGGGAAGAACACTGAAGCTTTCTTT. This rearrangement joins TRBV5-3 to TRBJ1-1; D remains ambiguous. TRBV5-3 falls under the ORF class, with uncertain function. V lost 6 bases, J lost 1 base, and 19 bases lay in between. This CDR3 is built from 16 residues.

CDR3 residues: CASSGQGASGYTF. The CDR3 DNA reads as TGCGCCAGCAGTGGACAGGGGGCATCTGGCTACACCTTC. The chain recombines TRBV10-1 with TRBJ1-2, with 10 positions matching TRBD1. The CDR3 sequence is 13 residues long. Germline CDR1 reads WNHNN; CDR2 reads SYGVQD (reference sequence). The V segment lost 4 bases and the J segment 7 bases; nucleotides outside the gene matches: 3.

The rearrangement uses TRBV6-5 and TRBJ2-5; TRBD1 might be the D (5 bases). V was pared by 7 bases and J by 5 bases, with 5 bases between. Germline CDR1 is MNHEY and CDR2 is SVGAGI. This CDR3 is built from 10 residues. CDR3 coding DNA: TGTGCCAGCAAGGGGGAGACCCAGTACTTC. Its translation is CASKGETQYF.

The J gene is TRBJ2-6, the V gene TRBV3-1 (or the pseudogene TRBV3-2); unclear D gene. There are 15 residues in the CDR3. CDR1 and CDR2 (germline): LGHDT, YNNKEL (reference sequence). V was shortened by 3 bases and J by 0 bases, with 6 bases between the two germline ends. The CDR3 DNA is TGTGCCAGCAGCCAGAGTATCTCTGGGGCCAACGTCCTGACTTTC. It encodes CASSQSISGANVLTF.